The entry below gives a single TCR beta chain sequence along with its context. Its antigen is currently not known. Per-nucleotide qualities are absent, and no much larger clonotype sits a single base away. This sample was included in a study of cytomegalovirus exposure and HLA in healthy donors (dated 2017 in TCRdb). Broadly, across the study: In an earlier analysis of some 550 of the donors, around 300 Gb of sequence data and 100 million or so unique TCR beta sequences from about 179 million T cells were reported. An early release that covered more than 550 HLA-typed donors contained approximately 300 gigabases of sequencing data and 75 million to 100 million unique TCR sequences. Among a few hundred genotyped donors of the cohort, an average of around 240,000 unique TCR beta nucleotide sequences were sequenced per donor, approximately 20% of them non-productive. The study combined high-throughput TCR immunosequencing, statistical association of individual TCRs with disease status, and machine learning to predict cytomegalovirus infection status. HLA typing included class I and class II loci at four-digit resolution. Typing coverage varied by locus: about 629-630 donors for A, B, C, DRB1 and DQB1; roughly 520 for DQA1; approximately 610 for DPA1; roughly 450 for DPB1. Along with the approximately 650-subject first cohort, a separate validation cohort of approximately 110 different subjects was used. Every repertoire in the discovery cohort had been generated on one and the same sequencing platform. The genetic ancestry cluster associated with self-reported Caucasian donors included around four fifths of the 300 to 450 genotyped donors. Using immunosequencing, the study profiled T cell repertoires from 666 subjects and related those repertoires to cytomegalovirus serostatus. An earlier analysis of roughly 600 of the donors used high-throughput TCR beta sequencing to judge whether each TCR beta V gene segment behaved as functional or pseudogenic. The study aimed to test whether signatures of past pathogen exposure could be identified by cataloging public T cell receptors. The later analysis used no new phenotypic data to find candidate immune exposures, relying instead on TCR beta sequences and their occurrence across donors. Because of strong linkage in the cohort, a few DR-DQ haplotypes were treated as single units for association and clustering. To study patterns of TCR occurrence, a later analysis re-analyzed previously published TCR beta repertoires from 666 donors and added high-resolution HLA genotyping. Donor age, sex, ethnicity and CMV serostatus were compiled together with the repertoire data. A later genetic analysis used genome-wide SNP genotypes for about 65% of the roughly 700 donors, treating that subset as a discovery cohort. The investigation overall reported the following: An association between a missense DCLRE1C variant and V-gene and J-gene trimming of TCR beta chains was found in a later genetic analysis and replicated in an independent cohort. According to a later analysis, most CMV-associated TCR beta chains appeared to be HLA-restricted, and the HLA associations seemed to be driven largely by CMV exposure. In an earlier analysis of more than 450 of the donors, most TCR beta V segments were observed in productive rearrangements about 87% or about 30% of the time, broadly matching IMGT annotations. In vitro tests confirmed that three of the cytomegalovirus-associated TCR beta chains recognize cytomegalovirus antigens. The sequencing pipeline was judged likely to have produced a cluster of highly shared sequence variants as a technical artifact. A further reported finding was that TCR beta sequences accurately predicted the HLA-A and HLA-B alleles for most subjects in the first cohort. According to a later genetic analysis, donors in an Asian-associated ancestry cluster had fewer N-insertions in productive TCRs than the approximately 670-donor mean. In a later analysis, HLA-associated TCR beta chains were found to be more clonally expanded and to have lower generation probabilities than equally common non-associated chains. It was suggested by the authors that the approach could potentially be generalized to other disease states and immunological phenotypes. The 87-base-pair reads could not distinguish some IMGT-functional V segments, including TRBV6-2 and TRBV6-3, so those segments were excluded. In a later analysis, TCR association rates were found to vary across HLA loci, with the most associated TCRs seen for DRB1 alleles and the fewest for HLA-C alleles. The study gave a list of 150 to 200 TCR beta chains associated with cytomegalovirus. Several of the top co-occurrence clusters appeared to be linked to parvovirus B19, influenza, CMV and Epstein-Barr virus, according to a later analysis. Because counts were too low, roughly 16 rarely observed V segments, including chromosome 9 orphons, were left out of the earlier analysis of 587 of the donors. HLA typing was unavailable for some donors at each locus, so association tests used only the typed subset. Cytomegalovirus status was reported to be diagnosed by the classifier with high specificity and sensitivity in both the original and validation cohorts. The presence/absence analyses assumed that sequencing depth was roughly uniform across donors, and that assumption may not be true. This cohort had only TCR beta chains sequenced, and the lack of alpha or paired-chain data limited which features could be detected. When HLA alleles, especially DR and DQ, strongly co-occurred, attributing TCR associations to individual alleles was difficult. A later analysis associated 15,000 or so TCR beta sequences with specific HLA alleles at a false discovery rate of 0.05. Most TCR sequences were observed very rarely across donors, whereas some public TCRs were present in many individuals. CMV serostatus was the only immune exposure information available for the cohort. Linkage disequilibrium might explain the correlated functional status among segregating V segments, but an unknown experimental factor could not be ruled out.

In total, roughly 670 healthy bone marrow donors made up the cohort. At the time of sampling, all cohort members were nominally healthy, though unrecorded immune exposures were likely present. The donor was CMV seronegative and belonged to the group of approximately 320 seronegative cohort members. Every donor gave a peripheral blood sample, and the peripheral blood mononuclear cells from that sample were used for TCR beta sequencing. Genomic DNA was extracted from the blood cell samples with the Qiagen DNeasy Blood Extraction Kit. The V and J ends are trimmed by 6 bases and 5 bases, leaving 5 bases between them. The germline V gene sets CDR1 to MNHNS and CDR2 to SASEGT. The CDR3 numbers 11 residues from cysteine through phenylalanine. Kept here is only the CDR3 DNA, which spans 33 bases and is read in frame from base 1. The library came from the immunoSEQ multiplex PCR assay. A mixture of 60 forward primers for TCR Vbeta segments and 13 reverse primers for TCR Jbeta segments was used in the multiplex PCR. A multiplex PCR assay on genomic DNA amplified the CDR3 region of rearranged TCR beta genes. On the Illumina HiSeq System, the amplified TCR beta libraries were sequenced as 87-base-pair reads. In the authors' own workflow: Across the 600 to 700 repertoires, a later analysis counted tens of millions of unique TCR beta chains, 8.5 million to 12 million of which were shared by at least two donors. A nearest-neighbor algorithm error-corrected the raw reads and collapsed the reads into unique sequences, merging closely related sequences to remove PCR and sequencing errors. CDR3 sequences were aligned to IMGT reference sequences to assign V, D and J gene segments. Each retained sequence needed at least a six-nucleotide match to both a V gene segment and a J gene segment. A rearrangement counted as productive if the CDR3 had no stop codons and remained in frame with V and J, and every other rearrangement counted as non-productive. CDR3 was defined according to IMGT convention as the region running from the second conserved V-encoded cysteine to the conserved J-encoded phenylalanine. The earlier analysis of a few hundred of the donors excluded sequences that lacked an unambiguous match to a single V gene segment. In an earlier analysis of several hundred of the donors, V segments were called functional above 56.7% productive rearrangements and were called segregating when the between-donor standard deviation exceeded 5%. A statistical classification framework was built to diagnose cytomegalovirus status from the catalog of TCR beta chain sequences. In a later analysis, V and J genes were assigned by comparing TCR nucleotide sequences against IMGT/GENE-DB human TR gene sequences. Using the TCRdist pipeline, a later analysis assigned CDR3 sequences along with most-parsimonious VDJ recombination scenarios. In a later analysis, every TCR beta chain was defined by the combination of its CDR3 amino acid sequence and its V-gene family, and reads without a unique V-gene family were dropped. To address suspected cross-contamination and a sequencing artifact, a later analysis removed 592 highly shared, low-generation-probability nucleotide sequences. A later analysis calculated a clonal expansion index for each public chain from normalized within-repertoire ranks of inferred template counts. Generation probabilities in a later analysis came from a VDJ recombination model fitted to out-of-frame rearrangements, and those results were checked against IGoR. Hypergeometric tests were used in a later analysis to score TCR-TCR, TCR-HLA and TCR-CMV co-occurrence, with a repertoire-size bias correction applied to the TCR pairs. False discovery rates were estimated in a later analysis by permuting HLA or CMV assignments 20 times. In a later analysis, co-occurring TCRs were grouped using DBSCAN, with TCRdist sequence similarity added in when clustering inside HLA-allele-positive subsets. For co-occurrence clustering, repertoires with fewer than 30,000 or more than 120,000 public chains were excluded, along with 4 to 6 repertoires with anomalous nucleotide sharing. TCRdb mirrors the immuneACCESS table, restricted to in-frame sequences. Some clones are absent from its copies; in checked studies, under half trace to an unresolved V gene, and the reason for the others is unknown. Clone size and the V and J calls come from that table; the DNA yielded D and trimming. The sample profile shows about 200,000 clones; around 80% of them were found once. The ten largest clones capture 2.9% of the sample.

This receptor chain uses TRBV6-1 and TRBJ1-5, with the D gene not confidently named. The source material was PBMCs. The clonotype originates from a man aged 30-40 years in good health and CMV-seronegative. The DNA sequence is as follows: TGTGCCAGCAGGAACTATCAGCCCCAGCATTTT. This yields the protein CASRNYQPQHF.